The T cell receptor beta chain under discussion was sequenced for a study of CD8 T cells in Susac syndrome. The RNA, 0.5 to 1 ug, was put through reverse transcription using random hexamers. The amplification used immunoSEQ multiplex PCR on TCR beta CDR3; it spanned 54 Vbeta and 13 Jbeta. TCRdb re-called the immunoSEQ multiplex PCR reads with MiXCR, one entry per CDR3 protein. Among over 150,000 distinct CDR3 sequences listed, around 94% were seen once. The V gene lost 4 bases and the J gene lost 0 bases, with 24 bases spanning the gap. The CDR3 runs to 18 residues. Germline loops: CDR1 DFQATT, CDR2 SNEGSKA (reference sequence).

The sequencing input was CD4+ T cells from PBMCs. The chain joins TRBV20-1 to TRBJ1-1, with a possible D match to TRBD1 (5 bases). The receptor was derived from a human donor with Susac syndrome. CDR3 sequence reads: CSATRRRDVTGLNTEAFF. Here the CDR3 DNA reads TGCAGTGCTACCCGAAGAAGGGACGTTACAGGCCTGAACACTGAAGCTTTCTTT.